The 30 T cell receptor beta chains below all came from one sample that was sequenced in a study of T cell repertoires in cytomegalovirus infection. TCRdb independently ran MiXCR on the reads; one entry per CDR3 protein. Among 300,000 or so distinct CDR3 sequences, 9.6% were seen once, and the ten largest hold around 2.5%. What was sequenced was PBMCs. These receptors came from a human donor in good health (CMV status not recorded). Some clones in this sample may be carry-over from other donors' samples.

This clonotype was counted ten times or more. The V call is TRBV29-1, the J call TRBJ2-1, with 7 nucleotides matching TRBD2. V trimming: 2 bases; J trimming: 7 bases; junction bases outside the gene matches: 5. The germline CDR1 and CDR2 sequences are SQVTM and ANQGSEA. This CDR3 has 13 amino acids. CDR3 in DNA: TGCAGCGTTGAATCGGGAGCGGGGAATGAGCAGTTCTTC. As protein: CSVESGAGNEQFF.

This clonotype was detected ten times or more. V is TRBV12-3 or TRBV12-4 and J is TRBJ2-2, with D unclear. The V and J ends lost 4 bases and 4 bases respectively, with 13 bases between them. This CDR3 region has 15 residues. CDR3 loop: CASSSDPGPTGELFF. CDR3 sequence (DNA): TGTGCCAGCAGTTCGGACCCCGGTCCCACCGGGGAGCTGTTTTTT.

This clonotype was observed many times. This chain uses TRBV23-1 with TRBJ1-4; TRBD1 is a possible D gene (5 bases). TRBV23-1 is identified as an open reading frame with a role that is uncertain. The CDR3 sequence is 13 residues long. V shed 8 bases and J shed 5 bases, with 12 bases lying between them. The CDR3: CASGSGKNEKLFF. CDR3 DNA: TGCGCCAGCGGCTCAGGGAAGAATGAAAAACTGTTTTTT.

There are many counts of this clonotype. The rearrangement uses TRBV6-2 or TRBV6-3 and TRBJ2-7; TRBD2 agrees at 8 bases. With 6 bases clipped from V and 2 bases from J, the junction kept 3 bases outside the gene matches. The CDR3 spans 13 residues. Per germline, CDR1 MNHEY and CDR2 SVGEGT. DNA of the CDR3: TGTGCCAGCAGACCGACTAGCGCCTACGAGCAGTACGTC. This sequence encodes CASRPTSAYEQYV.

This rearrangement joins TRBV11-2 to TRBJ1-1, with 8 bases that match TRBD1. The CDR3 is 18 residues long. J was trimmed by 4 bases and V by 4 bases; bases with no gene match: 17. Per the germline V gene, CDR1 is SGHAT and CDR2 is FQNNGV. The CDR3 DNA reads as TGTGCCAGCAGCTCAGATCCGAGGGGGCAGGGGGCCTCCACTGAAGCTTTCTTT. Protein: CASSSDPRGQGASTEAFF.

This clonotype appeared many times. The chain employs TRBV29-1 and TRBJ1-5; 9 bases align to TRBD1. The CDR3 extends over 13 amino acids. Looked up from germline, CDR1 is SQVTM and CDR2 is ANQGSEA. Unmatched junction bases numbered 0, after V lost 4 bases and J lost 2 bases. CDR3 coding DNA: TGCAGCGTTGGGACAGGGGGCAATCAGCCCCAGCATTTT. Translating gives CSVGTGGNQPQHF. Full variable domain (remainder filled in from reference TRBV29-1 and TRBJ1-5): SAVISQKPSRDICQRGTSLTIQCQVDSQVTMMFWYRQQPGQSLTLIATANQGSEATYESGFVIDKFPISRPNLTFSTLTVSNMSPEDSSIYLCSVGTGGNQPQHFGDGTRLSIL.

This clonotype was counted ten times or more. The rearrangement links TRBV13 to TRBJ2-5; D could derive from TRBD1 or TRBD2 (5 bases each). The germline CDR1 and CDR2 sequences are PRHDT and FYEKMQ (reference sequence). V lost 2 bases, J lost 5 bases, and 15 bases lay in between. The CDR3 length is 15 residues. The CDR3 region is CASSLRVTGPETQYF. As DNA, the CDR3 is TGTGCCAGCAGCTTACGGGTAACGGGGCCGGAGACCCAGTACTTC.

The sample holds many counts of this clonotype. V and J are TRBV11-3 and TRBJ2-7, with D maybe TRBD1 (5 bases). This CDR3 has 20 amino acids. Trimming took 1 base from V and 1 from J, leaving 26 bases between them. Germline CDR1 and CDR2: SGHNT and YENEEA. Here the CDR3 reads CASSLGPQGGSTPISYEQYV. The CDR3, as DNA: TGTGCCAGCAGCTTAGGTCCCCAGGGTGGTAGCACACCAATTTCCTACGAGCAGTACGTC.

This chain uses TRBV15 with TRBJ1-6; perhaps TRBD1 as D (5 bases). Germline CDR1 LNHNV, CDR2 YYDKDF (reference sequence). CDR3 length equals 15 residues. Trimming took off 0 bases at V and 6 bases at J, with 9 bases between the two ends. CDR3 in amino acids: CATSRDRDGNSPLHF. In DNA form, the CDR3 reads TGTGCCACCAGCAGAGATAGGGACGGTAATTCACCCCTCCACTTT.

This clonotype was counted between two and nine times. V and J are TRBV6-4 and TRBJ2-1, with a tentative D call TRBD1 (5 bases). In germline, CDR1 is MRHNA, CDR2 SNTAGT. The CDR3 is 15 residues long. The V gene lost 3 bases and the J gene lost 6 bases, with 15 bases spanning the gap. The DNA for the CDR3 is TGTGCCAGCAGTGATCGTCAGGGTGGGCGCAATGAGCAGTTCTTC. Amino acid sequence: CASSDRQGGRNEQFF.

This clonotype was counted ten times or more. This chain links TRBV20-1 with TRBJ1-6; 9 bases line up with TRBD1. Germline CDR1 and CDR2: DFQATT and SNEGSKA (reference sequence). Unmatched junction bases numbered 12, after V lost 6 bases and J lost 6 bases. The CDR3 is 16 amino acids. The CDR3 here is CSAIPGTGSSNSPLHF. CDR3 DNA: TGCAGTGCAATACCCGGGACAGGGAGTTCTAATTCACCCCTCCACTTT.

This clonotype has at least ten counts. The chain couples TRBV20-1 to TRBJ2-7, with 9 bases aligning to TRBD2. This CDR3 is built from 15 residues. The J segment lost 2 bases and the V segment lost 1 base, leaving 6 bases of the junction unmatched. From germline, CDR1 is DFQATT and CDR2 SNEGSKA (reference sequence). This CDR3 is CSARGPTSGTYEQYF. The CDR3 nucleotides read TGCAGTGCTAGAGGGCCGACTAGCGGAACCTACGAGCAGTACTTC.

The table lists this clonotype with many counts. The gene calls are TRBV7-2 and TRBJ1-1; D is ambiguous. Trimming pared 1 base from V and 1 base from J, leaving 10 bases between. The CDR3 has 15 residues. Looked up from germline, CDR1 is SGHTA and CDR2 is FQGNSA. In DNA form, the CDR3 reads TGTGCCAGCAGCTTAGTAGTGACGGCGAACACTGAAGCTTTCTTT. Residues: CASSLVVTANTEAFF.

This clonotype was seen a single time. The V and J genes are TRBV29-1 and TRBJ2-3; TRBD2 aligns across 11 bases. Germline assignment: CDR1 SQVTM and CDR2 ANQGSEA. CDR3 size: 15 residues. Trimming took 2 bases from V and 5 from J; bases not matched to a gene: 6. The CDR3 DNA is TGCAGCGTTGAAAGCCTAGCGGGGGGTTTAGATACGCAGTATTTT. This encodes CSVESLAGGLDTQYF.

This clonotype has at least ten counts. V is TRBV7-2 and J is TRBJ2-3, with D tentatively TRBD1 (5 bases). CDR1 is SGHTA, CDR2 FQGNSA, per germline. There are 15 residues in the CDR3. The ends were cut back, 5 bases at V and 2 bases at J, with 14 bases in the middle. CDR3 region: CASSPAGMATDTQYF. The CDR3 DNA reads as TGTGCCAGCAGCCCTGCAGGGATGGCCACAGATACGCAGTATTTT.

This clonotype was picked up many times. This chain uses TRBV28 with TRBJ2-7; TRBD1 matches at 7 bases. Germline trimming cut 6 bases from V and 0 bases from J; bases unmatched to any gene: 8. Per the germline V gene, CDR1 is MDHEN and CDR2 is SYDVKM. The CDR3 is made up of 15 amino acids. The DNA of the CDR3 is TGTGCCAGCAGGCCCGGGACAGAAAGCTCCTACGAGCAGTACGTC. Translation gives CASRPGTESSYEQYV.

This clonotype came up many times. V usage is TRBV7-2 and J usage is TRBJ2-5; the D is unclear. CDR1 SGHTA and CDR2 FQGNSA come from the germline V gene. The CDR3 contains 12 residues. V gave up 6 bases and J gave up 3 bases, with 8 bases separating them. The CDR3 loop is CASSYKKETQYF. CDR3 nucleotide sequence: TGTGCCAGCAGTTATAAAAAAGAGACCCAGTACTTC.

The gene calls are TRBV29-1 and TRBJ2-3, with 11 bases fitting TRBD2. The trim removed 3 bases at V and 5 bases at J, leaving 4 bases unmatched. The CDR3 extends over 14 amino acids. From germline, CDR1 is SQVTM and CDR2 ANQGSEA. This chain's CDR3 is CSVDSGGAGDTQYF. CDR3 bases: TGCAGCGTTGATAGCGGGGGGGCTGGAGATACGCAGTATTTT.

This clonotype was seen a few times. The chain couples TRBV9 to TRBJ1-3, with 8 bases identical to TRBD1. CDR1 is SGDLS and CDR2 is YYNGEE in the germline V gene. The CDR3 totals 14 residues. With V trimmed by 4 bases and J by 4 bases, 4 bases remained unmatched. In DNA form, the CDR3 reads TGTGCCAGCAGCCCAGGACAGGGAGGAAACACCATATATTTT. Protein product: CASSPGQGGNTIYF.

This clonotype was recorded many times. This rearrangement joins TRBV10-3 to TRBJ2-1; TRBD2 aligns across 12 bases. From germline, CDR1 is ENHRY and CDR2 SYGVKD. The CDR3 extends over 16 amino acids. J was trimmed by 7 bases and V by 6 bases; bases with no gene match: 10. CDR3 sequence: CAIRPSGGAGSNEQFF. The CDR3 DNA is TGTGCCATCAGGCCTAGCGGGGGGGCCGGTAGTAATGAGCAGTTCTTC.

This clonotype was detected ten times or more. CDR3 nucleotides: TGTGCCAGCAGTTTAGTCAGGGTTAGCTCCTACAATGAGCAGTTCTTC. Its translation: CASSLVRVSSYNEQFF. The chain joins TRBV28 to TRBJ2-1, with D possibly matching TRBD1 (5 bases). CDR1 is MDHEN and CDR2 is SYDVKM in the germline V gene. The V gene lost 2 bases and the J gene lost 0 bases, with 11 bases spanning the gap. This CDR3 contains 16 residues.

This chain joins TRBV5-1 and TRBJ1-2; a weak D match, TRBD1 (5 bases). The V gene lost 1 base and the J gene lost 5 bases, with 15 bases spanning the gap. The CDR3 sequence is 15 residues long. The germline gives CDR1 SGHRS, CDR2 YFSETQ. CDR3 sequence: CASSLMGTPDYGYTF. The CDR3 DNA is TGCGCCAGCAGCTTGATGGGGACCCCAGATTATGGCTACACCTTC.

This clonotype has ten or more counts. The chain is built from TRBV6-2 or TRBV6-3 and TRBJ2-1, with D perhaps TRBD1 (5 bases). The V and J ends lost 7 bases and 1 base respectively, with 17 bases between them. Germline V gene lookup returns CDR1 MNHEY and CDR2 SVGEGT. This CDR3 has 16 residues. The DNA for the CDR3 is TGTGCCAGCAAGAACAGGCCCACGCTTTCCTACAATGAGCAGTTCTTC. It is translated as CASKNRPTLSYNEQFF.

This clonotype occurred many times. The chain is built from TRBV10-3 and TRBJ1-1, with a possible D match to TRBD1 (5 bases). The CDR3 is made up of 13 amino acids. Looked up from germline, CDR1 is ENHRY and CDR2 is SYGVKD. Trimming shortened V by 11 bases and J by 0 bases, and 13 bases separated the two germline ends. The CDR3 coding sequence is TGTGCCGTCAACGGGGCCCTGAACACTGAAGCTTTCTTT. Translated: CAVNGALNTEAFF.

The chain employs TRBV20-1 and TRBJ2-1; 8 nucleotides match TRBD1. Germline CDR1 reads DFQATT; CDR2 reads SNEGSKA (reference sequence). The V segment lost 7 bases and the J segment 12 bases; nucleotides outside the gene matches: 2. There are 9 residues in the CDR3. The CDR3 is CSGDRGQFF. In DNA, the CDR3 is TGCAGTGGAGACAGGGGGCAGTTCTTC.

This clonotype has at least ten counts. The chain combines TRBV5-1 with TRBJ1-2; D not certain. This CDR3 has 16 amino acids. The V gene's germline CDR1 is SGHRS and CDR2 YFSETQ. Deletions cut 4 bases from V and 4 bases from J, with 20 bases between. The CDR3 DNA is TGCGCCAGCAGCCCGTTACAACGGGGTTCGGCCTATGGCTACACCTTC. This gives the protein CASSPLQRGSAYGYTF.

This clonotype was observed at least ten times. Here the CDR3 DNA reads TGTGCCAGCAGTTTATTGGGGGGCAATCAGCCCCAGCATTTT. Translating it yields CASSLLGGNQPQHF. V and J are TRBV27 and TRBJ1-5; a possible D gene is TRBD1 (5 bases). The CDR3 is 14 residues long. The germline V gene encodes CDR1 MNHEY and CDR2 SMNVEV (reference sequence). V lost 1 base, J lost 2 bases, and 6 bases lay in between.

This clonotype was counted a few times. This chain connects TRBV2 to TRBJ1-5; D not resolved. This CDR3 is built from 13 residues. Trimming removed 8 bases from V and 3 bases from J, with 11 bases in between. Germline CDR1 and CDR2: SNHLY and FYNNEI. The CDR3 region is CASLGWDNQPQHF. Written as DNA, the CDR3 is TGTGCCAGCCTAGGATGGGACAATCAGCCCCAGCATTTT. The variable domain in full, with the rest retrieved from reference TRBV2 and TRBJ1-5, is EPEVTQTPSHQVTQMGQEVILRCVPISNHLYFYWYRQILGQKVEFLVSFYNNEISEKSEIFDDQFSVERPDGSNFTLKIRSTKLEDSAMYFCASLGWDNQPQHFGDGTRLSIL.

Ten or more counts support this clonotype. The chain couples TRBV28 to TRBJ2-3, with D hard to call. CDR1 and CDR2 (germline): MDHEN, SYDVKM. The CDR3 has 13 amino acids. Between the trimmed V and J ends, which lost 6 bases and 1 base, there was a span of 8 bases. The CDR3 coding sequence is TGTGCCAGCAGCTACGTACGCACAGATACGCAGTATTTT. Amino acids: CASSYVRTDTQYF. Filled out from reference TRBV28 and TRBJ2-3, the complete variable domain reads DVKVTQSSRYLVKRTGEKVFLECVQDMDHENMFWYRQDPGLGLRLIYFSYDVKMKEKGDIPEGYSVSREKKERFSLILESASTNQTSMYLCASSYVRTDTQYFGPGTRLTVL.

In this sample, this clonotype turned up many times. The J gene is TRBJ2-3, the V gene TRBV7-2; tentatively, D is TRBD1 or TRBD2 (5 bases each). Trimming shortened V by 1 base and J by 3 bases, and 20 bases separated the two germline ends. Germline V gives CDR1 SGHTA, CDR2 FQGNSA. This CDR3 has 18 residues. Here the CDR3 DNA reads TGTGCCAGCAGCTTAGGTTTAAGTACAATTTGGGGGACAGATACGCAGTATTTT. It encodes CASSLGLSTIWGTDTQYF.